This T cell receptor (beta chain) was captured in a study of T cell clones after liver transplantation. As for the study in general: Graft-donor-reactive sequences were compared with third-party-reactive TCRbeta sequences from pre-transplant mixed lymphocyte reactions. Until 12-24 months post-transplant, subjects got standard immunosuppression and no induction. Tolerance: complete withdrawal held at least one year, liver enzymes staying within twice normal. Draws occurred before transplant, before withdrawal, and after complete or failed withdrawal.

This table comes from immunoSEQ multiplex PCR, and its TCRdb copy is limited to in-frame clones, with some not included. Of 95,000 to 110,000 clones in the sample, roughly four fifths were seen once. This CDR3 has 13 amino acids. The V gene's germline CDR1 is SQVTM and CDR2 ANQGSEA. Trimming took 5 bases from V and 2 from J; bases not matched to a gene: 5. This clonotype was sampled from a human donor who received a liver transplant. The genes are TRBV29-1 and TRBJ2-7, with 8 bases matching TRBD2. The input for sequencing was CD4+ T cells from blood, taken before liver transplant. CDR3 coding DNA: TGCAGCGTTACTAGCGGAGCTACCTACGAGCAGTACTTC. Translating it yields CSVTSGATYEQYF.